This TCR beta chain derives from a study of post-analysis software for immune sequencing data. General study results and limits: Multiple sclerosis was associated with a significant reduction in normalized Chao1 diversity relative to controls. About 5 TRBV segments occurring more often in patients than controls included TRBV5-6, TRBV5-1 and TRBV20-1.

This clonotype was observed many times. Its antigen is currently unknown. Unique molecular identifiers were present in the TCR beta cDNA libraries. From the PCR reads, TCRdb called clonotypes with MiXCR, one entry per CDR3 protein. The sample yields some 190,000 distinct CDR3 sequences, 29% seen once. Trimming cost V 4 bases and J 3 bases, with 11 bases left between them. Germline V gene data show CDR1 as SGHDT and CDR2 as YYEEEE. The CDR3 runs 14 residues. The sequence derives from a girl aged 2-17 years with multiple sclerosis. Sequencing was carried out using blood. The V call is TRBV5-6, the J call TRBJ2-4, with D tentatively TRBD1 (6 bases). CDR3 loop: CASSRRDNKNIQYF. CDR3 bases: TGTGCCAGCAGCCGCCGGGACAACAAAAACATTCAGTACTTC.